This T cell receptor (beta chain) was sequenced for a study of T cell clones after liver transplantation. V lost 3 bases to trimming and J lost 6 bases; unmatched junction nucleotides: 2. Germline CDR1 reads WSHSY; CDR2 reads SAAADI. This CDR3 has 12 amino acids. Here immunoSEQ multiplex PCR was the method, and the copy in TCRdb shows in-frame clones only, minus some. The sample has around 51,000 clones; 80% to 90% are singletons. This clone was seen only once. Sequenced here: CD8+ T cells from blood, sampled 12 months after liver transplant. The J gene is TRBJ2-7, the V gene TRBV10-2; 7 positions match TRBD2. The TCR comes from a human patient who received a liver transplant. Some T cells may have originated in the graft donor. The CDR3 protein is CASSDSGGEQYF. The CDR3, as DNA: TGCGCCAGCAGTGATTCGGGAGGCGAGCAGTACTTC.